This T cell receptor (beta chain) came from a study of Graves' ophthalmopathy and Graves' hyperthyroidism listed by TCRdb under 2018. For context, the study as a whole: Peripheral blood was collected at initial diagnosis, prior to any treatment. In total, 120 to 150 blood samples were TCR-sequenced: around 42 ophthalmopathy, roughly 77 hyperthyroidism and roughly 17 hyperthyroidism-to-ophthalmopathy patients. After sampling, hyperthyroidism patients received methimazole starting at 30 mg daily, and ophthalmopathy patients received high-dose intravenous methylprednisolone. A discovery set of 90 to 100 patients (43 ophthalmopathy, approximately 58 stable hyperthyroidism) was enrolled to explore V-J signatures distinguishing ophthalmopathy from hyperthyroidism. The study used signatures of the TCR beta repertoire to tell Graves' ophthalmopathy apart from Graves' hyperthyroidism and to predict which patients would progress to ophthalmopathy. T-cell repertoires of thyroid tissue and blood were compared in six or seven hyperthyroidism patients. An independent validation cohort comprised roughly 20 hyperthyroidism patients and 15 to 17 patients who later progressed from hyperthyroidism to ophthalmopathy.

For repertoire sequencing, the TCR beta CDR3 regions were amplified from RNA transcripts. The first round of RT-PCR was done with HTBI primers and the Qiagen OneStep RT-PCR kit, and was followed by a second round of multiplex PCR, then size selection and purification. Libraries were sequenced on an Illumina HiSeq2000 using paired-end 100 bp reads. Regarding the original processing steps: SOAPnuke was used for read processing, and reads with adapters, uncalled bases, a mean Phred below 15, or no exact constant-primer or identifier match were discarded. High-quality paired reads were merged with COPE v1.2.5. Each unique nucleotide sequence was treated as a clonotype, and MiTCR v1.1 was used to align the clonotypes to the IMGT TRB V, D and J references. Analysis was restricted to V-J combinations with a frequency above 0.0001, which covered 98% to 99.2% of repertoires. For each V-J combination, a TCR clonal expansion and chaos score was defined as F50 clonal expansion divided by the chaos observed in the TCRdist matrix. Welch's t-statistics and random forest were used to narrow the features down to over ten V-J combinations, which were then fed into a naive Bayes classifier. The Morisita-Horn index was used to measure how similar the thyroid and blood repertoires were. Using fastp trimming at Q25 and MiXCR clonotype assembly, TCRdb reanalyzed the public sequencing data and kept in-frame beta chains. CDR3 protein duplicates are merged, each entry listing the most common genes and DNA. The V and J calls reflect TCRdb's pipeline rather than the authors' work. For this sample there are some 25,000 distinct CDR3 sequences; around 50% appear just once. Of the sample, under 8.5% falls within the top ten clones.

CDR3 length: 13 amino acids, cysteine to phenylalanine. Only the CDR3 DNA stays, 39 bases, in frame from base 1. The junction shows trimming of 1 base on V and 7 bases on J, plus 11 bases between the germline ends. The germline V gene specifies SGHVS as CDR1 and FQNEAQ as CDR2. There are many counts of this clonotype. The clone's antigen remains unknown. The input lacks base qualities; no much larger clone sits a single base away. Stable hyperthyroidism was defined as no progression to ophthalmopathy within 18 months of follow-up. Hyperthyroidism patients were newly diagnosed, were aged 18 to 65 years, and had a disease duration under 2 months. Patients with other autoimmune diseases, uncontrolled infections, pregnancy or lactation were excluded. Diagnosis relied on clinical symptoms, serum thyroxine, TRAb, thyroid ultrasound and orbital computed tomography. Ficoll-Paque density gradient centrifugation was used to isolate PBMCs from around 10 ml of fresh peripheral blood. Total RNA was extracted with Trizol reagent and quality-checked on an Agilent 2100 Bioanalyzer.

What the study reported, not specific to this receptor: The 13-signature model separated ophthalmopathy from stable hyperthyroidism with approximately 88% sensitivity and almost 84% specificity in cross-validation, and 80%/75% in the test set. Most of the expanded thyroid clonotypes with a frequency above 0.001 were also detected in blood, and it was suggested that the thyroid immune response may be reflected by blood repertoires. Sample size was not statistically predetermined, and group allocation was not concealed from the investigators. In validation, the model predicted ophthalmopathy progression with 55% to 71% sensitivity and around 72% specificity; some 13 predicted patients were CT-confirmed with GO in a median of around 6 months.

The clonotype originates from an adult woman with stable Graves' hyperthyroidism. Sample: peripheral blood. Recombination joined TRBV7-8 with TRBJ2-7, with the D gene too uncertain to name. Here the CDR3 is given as CASSLGQEREQYF. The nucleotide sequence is TGTGCCAGCAGCTTAGGGCAGGAACGGGAGCAGTACTTC.